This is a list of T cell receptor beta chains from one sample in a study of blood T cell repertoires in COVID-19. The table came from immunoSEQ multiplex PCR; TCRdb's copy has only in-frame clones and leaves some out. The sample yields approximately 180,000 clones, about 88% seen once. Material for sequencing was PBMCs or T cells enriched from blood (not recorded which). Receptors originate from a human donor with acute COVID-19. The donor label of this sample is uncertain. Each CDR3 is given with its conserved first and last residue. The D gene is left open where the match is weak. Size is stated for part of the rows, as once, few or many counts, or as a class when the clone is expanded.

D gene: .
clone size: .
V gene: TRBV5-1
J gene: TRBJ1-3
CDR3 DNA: TGCGCCAGCAGCTTGGACGGGGTTGGAAACACCATATATTTT
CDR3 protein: CASSLDGVGNTIYF

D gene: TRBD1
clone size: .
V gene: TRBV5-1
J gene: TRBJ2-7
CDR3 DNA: TGCGCCAGCAGTTTCGACAGGGTCGAGCAGTACTTC
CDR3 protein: CASSFDRVEQYF

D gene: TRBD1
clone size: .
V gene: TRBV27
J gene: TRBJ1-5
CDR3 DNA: TGTGCCAGCAGTGCCCGGGGACAGGAAGGGAGCAATCAGCCCCAGCATTTT
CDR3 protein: CASSARGQEGSNQPQHF

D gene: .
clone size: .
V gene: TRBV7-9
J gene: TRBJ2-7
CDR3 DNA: TGTGCCAGCAGCTTAGGGGCCGCGGGACTCTTTAGCCCCGAGCAGTACTTC
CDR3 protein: CASSLGAAGLFSPEQYF

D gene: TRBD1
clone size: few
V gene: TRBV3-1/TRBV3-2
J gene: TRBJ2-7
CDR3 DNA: TGTGCCAGCAGCCAAAGGGACAGGGGAGTGAAGGTGCAGTACTTC
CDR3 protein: CASSQRDRGVKVQYF

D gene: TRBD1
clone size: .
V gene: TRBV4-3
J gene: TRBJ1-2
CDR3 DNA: TGCGCCAGCAGCCGAACGACAGGGGGCTATGGCTACACCTTC
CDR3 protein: CASSRTTGGYGYTF

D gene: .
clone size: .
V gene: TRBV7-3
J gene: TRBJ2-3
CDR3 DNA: TGTGCCAGCAGCGCACAGGGCGGGGGAGCTGATACGCAGTATTTT
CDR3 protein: CASSAQGGGADTQYF

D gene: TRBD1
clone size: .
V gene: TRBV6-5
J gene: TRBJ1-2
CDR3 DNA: TGTGCCAGCAGTTACGGGAGGGACAGGGGCGGCTACACCTTC
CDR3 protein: CASSYGRDRGGYTF

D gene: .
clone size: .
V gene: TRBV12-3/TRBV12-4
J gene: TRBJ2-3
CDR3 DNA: TGTGCCAGCAGTTCGAGGGCCCCCTCGGAGCAGTATTTT
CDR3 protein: CASSSRAPSEQYF

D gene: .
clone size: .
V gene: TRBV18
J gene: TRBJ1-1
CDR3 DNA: TGTGCCAGCTCACGCGGGGAATACGGCACTGAAGCTTTCTTT
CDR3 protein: CASSRGEYGTEAFF

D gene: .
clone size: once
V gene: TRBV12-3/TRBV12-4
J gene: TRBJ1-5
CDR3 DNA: TGTGCCAGCAGTTTGGGAGACAATCAGCCCCAGCATTTT
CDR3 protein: CASSLGDNQPQHF

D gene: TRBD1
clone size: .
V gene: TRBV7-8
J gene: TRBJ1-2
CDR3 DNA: TGTGCCAGCAGCTTAGACAGGGGTTGGGGCTACACCTTC
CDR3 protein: CASSLDRGWGYTF

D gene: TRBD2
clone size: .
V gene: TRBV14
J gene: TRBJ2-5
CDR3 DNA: TGTGCCAGCAGCCAGAGGACTAGCGGGGGTTCAGAGACCCAGTACTTC
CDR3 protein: CASSQRTSGGSETQYF

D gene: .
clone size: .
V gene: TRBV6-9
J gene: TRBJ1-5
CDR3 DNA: TGTGCCAGCAGTTATAGTGGCGAGGATCAGCCCCAGCATTTT
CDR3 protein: CASSYSGEDQPQHF

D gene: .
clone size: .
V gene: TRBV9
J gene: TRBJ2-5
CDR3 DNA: TGTGCCAGCAGCGTAGAGGGGCGGTCATCAGAGACCCAGTACTTC
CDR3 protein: CASSVEGRSSETQYF

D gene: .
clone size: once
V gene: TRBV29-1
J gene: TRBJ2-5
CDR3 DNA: TGCAGCGTTTCGCGAGGGCATTTGGAGACCCAGTACTTC
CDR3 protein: CSVSRGHLETQYF

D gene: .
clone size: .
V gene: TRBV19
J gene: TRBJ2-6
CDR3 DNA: TGTGCCAGTAGTTGGGGTGGGAGCTCTGGGGCCAACGTCCTGACTTTC
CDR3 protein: CASSWGGSSGANVLTF

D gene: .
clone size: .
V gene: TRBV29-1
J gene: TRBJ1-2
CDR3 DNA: TGCAGCGTGGGGGCCCCGGGCAGGTTCTATGGCTACACCTTC
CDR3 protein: CSVGAPGRFYGYTF

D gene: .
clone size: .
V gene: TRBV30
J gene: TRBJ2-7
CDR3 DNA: TGTGCCTGGACTAGTCTAAGCGAGCAGTACTTC
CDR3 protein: CAWTSLSEQYF

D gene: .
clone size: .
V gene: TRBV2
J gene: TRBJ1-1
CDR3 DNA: TGTGCCAGCAAGATAACATCAGACACTGAAGCTTTCTTT
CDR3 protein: CASKITSDTEAFF

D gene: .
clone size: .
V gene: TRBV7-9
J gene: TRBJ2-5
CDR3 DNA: TGTGCCAGCAGCCCGCTAGGGGATCGGGAGACCCAGTACTTC
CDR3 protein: CASSPLGDRETQYF

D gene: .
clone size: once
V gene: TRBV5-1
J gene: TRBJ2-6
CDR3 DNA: TGCGCCAGCAGCTTTCAGGCTGGGGCCAACGTCCTGACTTTC
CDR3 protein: CASSFQAGANVLTF

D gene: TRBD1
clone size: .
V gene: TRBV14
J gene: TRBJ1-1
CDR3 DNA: TGTGCCAGCAGCCGGATGACAGGGGAAGAGACTGAAGCTTTCTTT
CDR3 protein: CASSRMTGEETEAFF

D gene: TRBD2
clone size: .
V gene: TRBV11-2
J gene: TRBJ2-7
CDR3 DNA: TGTGCCAGCAGCTTAGGACTAGCCGACGAGCAGTACTTC
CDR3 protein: CASSLGLADEQYF

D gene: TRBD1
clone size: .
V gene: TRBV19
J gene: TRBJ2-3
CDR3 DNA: TGTGCCGTTAAGAGGGGGCCCGAAACAGATACGCAGTATTTT
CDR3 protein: CAVKRGPETDTQYF

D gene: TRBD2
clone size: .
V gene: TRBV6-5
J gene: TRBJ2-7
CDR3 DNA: TGTGCCAGCAGCTCGGCGGGGGGGGTCGACGAGCAGTACTTC
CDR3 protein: CASSSAGGVDEQYF

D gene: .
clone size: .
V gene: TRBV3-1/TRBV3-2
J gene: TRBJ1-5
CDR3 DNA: TGTGCCAGCAGCCAGGGGGGGGCGGGCAATCAGCCCCAGCATTTT
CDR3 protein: CASSQGGAGNQPQHF

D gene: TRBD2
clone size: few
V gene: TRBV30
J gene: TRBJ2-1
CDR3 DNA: TGTGCCGGCTCCGGGACTAGTATAAATGAGCAGTTCTTC
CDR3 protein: CAGSGTSINEQFF

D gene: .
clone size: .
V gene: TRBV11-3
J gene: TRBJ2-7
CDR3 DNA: TGTGCCAGCAGCCTGGACACGCCTTCCGAGCAGTACTTC
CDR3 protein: CASSLDTPSEQYF

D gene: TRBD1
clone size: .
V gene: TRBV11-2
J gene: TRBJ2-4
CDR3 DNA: TGTGCCAGCAGCCAAGGGGACAGAAAAAACATTCAGTACTTC
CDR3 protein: CASSQGDRKNIQYF

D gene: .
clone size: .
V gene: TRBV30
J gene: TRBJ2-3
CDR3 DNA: TGTGCCTGGAGTGAGGGCAGGGGGGACACAGATACGCAGTATTTT
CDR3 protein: CAWSEGRGDTDTQYF

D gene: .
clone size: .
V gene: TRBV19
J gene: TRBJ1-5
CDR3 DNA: TGTGCCAGTAGTATAGCGGGGTCCGGGTCCCAGCATTTT
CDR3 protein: CASSIAGSGSQHF

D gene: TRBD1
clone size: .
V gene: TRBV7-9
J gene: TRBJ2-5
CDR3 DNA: TGTGCCAGCAGCCCCGACAGGGATCAAGAGACCCAGTACTTC
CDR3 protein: CASSPDRDQETQYF

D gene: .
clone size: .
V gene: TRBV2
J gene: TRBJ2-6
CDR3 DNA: TGTGCCAGCGAAGGGAGCTCTGGGGCCAACGTCCTGACTTTC
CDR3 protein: CASEGSSGANVLTF

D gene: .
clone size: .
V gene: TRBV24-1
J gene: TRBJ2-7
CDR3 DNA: TGTGCCACCAGTGATCGGGGCGGCGAAGAAGCCAAGGGACTTTACGAGCAGTACTTC
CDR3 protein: CATSDRGGEEAKGLYEQYF

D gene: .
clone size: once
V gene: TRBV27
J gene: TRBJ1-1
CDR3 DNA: TGTGCCAGCAGGTTCAGGGCGCGGGGTAACACTGAAGCTTTCTTT
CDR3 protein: CASRFRARGNTEAFF

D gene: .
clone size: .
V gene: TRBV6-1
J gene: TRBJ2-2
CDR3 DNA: TGTGCCAGCAGTGAAGGGGTAGGAGGGTTTGTAGCGAACACCGGGGAGCTGTTTTTT
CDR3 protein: CASSEGVGGFVANTGELFF

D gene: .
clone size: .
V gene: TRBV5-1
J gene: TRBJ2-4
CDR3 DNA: TGCGCCAGCAGCGCGGGCCCTCCAAGCACCAAAAACATTCAGTACTTC
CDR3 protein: CASSAGPPSTKNIQYF

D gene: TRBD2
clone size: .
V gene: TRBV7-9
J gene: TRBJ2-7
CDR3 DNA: TGTGCCAGCAGCTTTAGCGGGAGCTCCTACGAGCAGTACTTC
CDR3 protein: CASSFSGSSYEQYF

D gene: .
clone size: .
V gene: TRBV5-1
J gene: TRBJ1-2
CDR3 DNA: TGCGCCAGCAGCCTGACAACAGGGATGGGGTATGGCTACACCTTC
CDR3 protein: CASSLTTGMGYGYTF